This paragraph reports one T cell receptor beta chain. PCR was performed using 60 Vbeta and 13 Jbeta primers. Sequencing used immunoSEQ multiplex PCR; TCRdb keeps in-frame clones, though not all of them. The table lists 100,000 to 150,000 clones, around 70% of them singletons. The sample belongs to a study of cytomegalovirus exposure and HLA in healthy donors. The CDR3 runs to 14 residues. Germline-derived CDR1 and CDR2 are KGHSH and LQKENI. V was pared by 6 bases and J by 8 bases, with 8 bases of the junction left unmatched. The sample taken for sequencing was PBMCs. The source is a man between 35 and 55 years old in good health and CMV-seropositive. This chain joins TRBV18 and TRBJ2-1; 9 nucleotides agree with TRBD2. The CDR3 DNA follows: TGTGCCAGCTCCCGCAGCGGGAGGCCGGATGAGCAGTTCTTC. Translated, it gives CASSRSGRPDEQFF.